The 3 T cell receptor beta chains given below trace back to one sample, sequenced in a study of T cells in Graves' hyperthyroidism and ophthalmopathy (dated by TCRdb to between 2018 and 2021). Library creation used multiplex PCR. Sequenced using an Illumina HiSeq 2000. The TCR beta CDR3 regions were amplified from the RNA transcripts. The first round of RT-PCR for the TCR CDR3 was performed with the HTBI primer set and the Qiagen OneStep RT-PCR kit. TCRdb ran its own pipeline on the public reads, namely fastp trimming at Q25 and MiXCR clone calling, and kept in-frame beta chains. For every CDR3 protein sequence, its rows merge into one entry that carries the most common genes and DNA. For this sample there are 480,000 or so distinct CDR3 sequences; around 43% appear just once. About two fifths of the sample goes to the ten largest clones. Sequencing was done on a sample of peripheral blood or thyroid tissue (not recorded which). The receptors here all came from an adult woman with Graves' disease, either hyperthyroidism or ophthalmopathy (not recorded which).

The chain has TRBV12-3 or TRBV12-4 and TRBJ1-1; the D is unclear. CDR3 length equals 14 residues. Trimming shortened V by 3 bases and J by 6 bases, and 14 bases separated the two germline ends. The CDR3 protein is CASSLVSYGPEAFF. CDR3 nucleotides: TGTGCCAGCAGTTTGGTCAGTTACGGACCTGAAGCTTTCTTT.

The rearrangement links TRBV2 to TRBJ1-6, with TRBD1 matching over 7 bases. The germline CDR1 and CDR2 sequences are SNHLY and FYNNEI. This CDR3 contains 15 residues. The V gene end was trimmed by 4 bases and the J gene end by 11 bases; junction bases not matched to a gene: 11. The CDR3 nucleotides read TGTGCCAGCAGTGTTCCGGGACAGTGGGAGACACCCCTCCACTTT. It codes for CASSVPGQWETPLHF. Full variable domain (outside the CDR3, taken from reference TRBV2 and TRBJ1-6): EPEVTQTPSHQVTQMGQEVILRCVPISNHLYFYWYRQILGQKVEFLVSFYNNEISEKSEIFDDQFSVERPDGSNFTLKIRSTKLEDSAMYFCASSVPGQWETPLHFGNGTRLTVT.

The rearrangement joins TRBV6-1 to TRBJ2-7, with 9 bases lining up with TRBD1. V lost 7 bases to trimming and J lost 5 bases; unmatched junction nucleotides: 6. The germline V gene has CDR1 MNHNS and CDR2 SASEGT. This CDR3 has 13 residues. The CDR3 sequence is CASNPGQGDEQYF. In DNA, the CDR3 is TGTGCCAGCAATCCGGGACAGGGTGACGAGCAGTACTTC.